This entry describes one TCR beta chain. The sample originates from a study of blood T cell repertoires in COVID-19. In the study overall: Italy, Spain and the United States were the sources of the convalescent and acute COVID-19 samples. T cells, B-cell-depleted T cells, or PBMCs provided the cDNA or gDNA that served as material.

In the study's own analysis: Amplifying reference gene primers gave estimates of nucleated cell counts. The data were produced by immunoSEQ multiplex PCR, yet TCRdb's version contains in-frame clones alone and is incomplete. For V, J and clone size, that table is used; D and trimming come from the DNA. Found here are about 170,000 clones, 88% of them singletons; the top ten hold roughly 1.9%. The TCR comes from a man aged 50 to 59 who had recovered from COVID-19. Sequenced: peripheral blood.

The CDR3 reads CASSSTTGGQPQHF. The CDR3 nucleotides read TGTGCCAGCAGTTCTACGACAGGGGGTCAGCCCCAGCATTTT. J is TRBJ1-5 and V is TRBV6-2 or TRBV6-3; 9 nucleotides agree with TRBD1. The V and J ends lost 4 bases and 6 bases, in that order; junction bases with no gene match: 4. This CDR3 spans 14 amino acids. In germline, CDR1 is MNHEY, CDR2 SVGEGT.